There are a few counts of the clone carrying this TCR beta chain. Its antigen is not known. The sample is drawn from a study of T cells in Graves' hyperthyroidism and ophthalmopathy. Study at large: Peripheral blood was obtained at initial diagnosis, preceding any treatment. Study findings and constraints: Most expanded thyroid clonotypes above 0.001 also appeared in blood.

V lost 0 bases to trimming and J lost 5 bases, with 20 bases between them. Germline V lookup: CDR1 DFQATT, CDR2 SNEGSKA (reference sequence). This CDR3 region has 16 residues. Amplified TCR beta CDR3 regions came from RNA transcripts. The HTBI primer set served for first-round RT-PCR of the TCR CDR3. TCRdb analysed the multiplex PCR reads with MiXCR anew, one entry per CDR3 protein. The data hold approximately 630,000 distinct CDR3 sequences, with 15% to 20% observed a single time. These patients, aged 18 to 65, had recently diagnosed hyperthyroidism lasting under 2 months. Uncontrolled infection, other autoimmune disease, pregnancy or lactation led to exclusion.

The receptor's source is a woman aged 30 to 39 with Graves' hyperthyroidism. The chain has TRBV20-1 and TRBJ2-7; D not resolved. Sample: blood. This CDR3 is CSARDQLRRVGDEQYF. For the CDR3, the DNA is TGCAGTGCTAGAGATCAACTGCGAAGGGTGGGCGACGAGCAGTACTTC.